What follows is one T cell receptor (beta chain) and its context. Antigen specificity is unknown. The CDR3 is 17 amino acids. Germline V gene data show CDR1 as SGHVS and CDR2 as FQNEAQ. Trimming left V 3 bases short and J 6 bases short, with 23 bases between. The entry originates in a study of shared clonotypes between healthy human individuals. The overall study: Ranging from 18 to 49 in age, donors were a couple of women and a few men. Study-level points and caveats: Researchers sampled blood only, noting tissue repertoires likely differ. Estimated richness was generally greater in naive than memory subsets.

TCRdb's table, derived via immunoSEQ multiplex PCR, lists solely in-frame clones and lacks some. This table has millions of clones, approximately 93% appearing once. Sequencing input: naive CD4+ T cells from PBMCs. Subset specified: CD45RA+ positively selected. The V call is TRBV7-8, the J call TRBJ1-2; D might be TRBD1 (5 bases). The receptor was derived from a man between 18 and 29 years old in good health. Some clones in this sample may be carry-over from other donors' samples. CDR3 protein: CASSFSRGDRILHGYTF. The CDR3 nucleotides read TGTGCCAGCAGCTTCTCTAGGGGCGACAGAATCTTACATGGCTACACCTTC.